Shown below are 13 T cell receptor beta chains from a single sample sequenced in a study of vaccination and CD4 T cells after COVID-19. Antigen specificity for these receptors is unknown. Cultured CD4+ T cell DNA was sequenced using the Oncomine TCR Beta short-read assay. MiXCR was run by TCRdb on the PCR reads, yielding one entry per CDR3 protein. The repertoire holds some 5,000 distinct CDR3 sequences, with 50% to 70% as singletons. This sample's treatment: approximately nine-day PBMC culture with coronavirus spike peptide pools or control peptides (ViraFEST assay). The unexposed donor provided CD4+ T cells, which were taken before the COVID-19 pandemic (2011-2018). Sequencing used CD4+ T cells from blood, cultured in vitro. These receptors all stem from a human donor in good health.

The chain is built from TRBV7-2 and TRBJ1-1; 8 bases match TRBD1. The V gene's germline CDR1 is SGHTA and CDR2 FQGNSA. V lost 5 bases and J lost 10; bases outside the gene matches: 12. The CDR3 length is 14 residues. The CDR3 DNA is TGTGCCAGCAGCCTACCAGGGGGCGAGAGTGGAGCTTTCTTT. Translating it yields CASSLPGGESGAFF.

The chain employs TRBV7-9 and TRBJ2-5, with 12 bases lining up with TRBD1. J gave up 3 bases and V 1 base, and 3 bases lay outside the gene matches. The CDR3 loop spans 16 amino acids. Germline V gives CDR1 SEHNR, CDR2 FQNEAQ (reference sequence). CDR3 protein: CASSLGDRGLKETQYF. DNA for the CDR3: TGTGCCAGCAGCTTAGGGGACAGGGGGCTGAAAGAGACCCAGTACTTC.

The chain combines TRBV15 with TRBJ1-5; the match to TRBD1 covers 7 bases. Germline CDR1 is LNHNV and CDR2 is YYDKDF (reference sequence). CDR3 length equals 18 residues. Losses at the gene ends were 1 base for V and 3 bases for J; bases not matched to a gene: 12. This CDR3 is CATSRAREGARYNQPQHF. The CDR3, as DNA: TGTGCCACCAGCAGAGCCCGAGAGGGGGCAAGGTACAATCAGCCCCAGCATTTT.

The V and J genes are TRBV6-2 or TRBV6-3 and TRBJ2-3; TRBD2 matches at 10 bases. J lost 3 bases, V lost 2 bases, and 5 bases had no gene match. CDR3 length equals 16 residues. CDR1 and CDR2 from the germline V gene are MNHEY and SVGEGT. CDR3 sequence: CASSYPLAGDTDTQYF. CDR3 nucleotides: TGTGCCAGCAGTTACCCGCTAGCGGGGGATACAGATACGCAGTATTTT.

This chain joins TRBV27 and TRBJ1-5, with 7 bases that match TRBD1. CDR1 and CDR2 (germline): MNHEY, SMNVEV (reference sequence). V lost 4 bases and J lost 4; bases outside the gene matches: 10. The CDR3 spans 16 residues. The CDR3 loop reads CASSSSGTVKNQPQHF. DNA of the CDR3: TGTGCCAGCAGTTCCTCCGGGACAGTAAAAAATCAGCCCCAGCATTTT.

This clonotype was found a few times. This chain connects TRBV6-1 to TRBJ1-6, with D unclear. The V gene lost 11 bases and the J gene lost 0 bases, with 5 bases spanning the gap. Germline values: CDR1 MNHNS, CDR2 SASEGT. The CDR3 is 12 amino acids. CDR3 sequence reads: CASGSYNSPLHF. CDR3 coding DNA: TGTGCCTCCGGCTCCTATAATTCACCCCTCCACTTT.

V usage is TRBV19 and J usage is TRBJ1-1; D uncertain. Deletions cut 4 bases from V and 1 base from J, with 7 bases between. The germline V gene encodes CDR1 LNHDA and CDR2 SQIVND (reference sequence). The CDR3 totals 13 residues. CDR3 loop: CASSSRQNTEAFF. In nucleotides, the CDR3 is TGTGCCAGTAGTAGCCGACAGAACACTGAAGCTTTCTTT.

The rearrangement links TRBV30 to TRBJ2-7; 7 nucleotides align to TRBD2. V dropped 4 bases and J dropped 6; count of bases not matched to a gene: 9. Germline-derived CDR1 and CDR2 are GTSNPN and SVGIG (reference sequence). This CDR3 region has 13 residues. CDR3 DNA: TGTGCCTGGAAGCACGCGGGAGCGGGCGAGCAGTACTTC. As protein: CAWKHAGAGEQYF.

This rearrangement joins TRBV11-2 to TRBJ2-1; TRBD2 matches 8 bases. Germline V gives CDR1 SGHAT, CDR2 FQNNGV. The CDR3 runs 15 residues. Trimming at V came to 3 bases and at J to 4 bases, leaving 5 bases not matched to a gene. CDR3 loop: CASSLGLVVYNEQFF. DNA of the CDR3: TGTGCCAGCAGCTTGGGACTAGTAGTTTACAATGAGCAGTTCTTC.

This clonotype was observed a few times. This chain connects TRBV24-1 to TRBJ2-2; 9 positions match TRBD1. The CDR3 loop spans 18 amino acids. Germline trimming cut 3 bases from V and 5 bases from J; bases unmatched to any gene: 12. Germline V gives CDR1 KGHDR, CDR2 SFDVKD. The DNA for the CDR3 is TGTGCCACCAGTGATAACCGCCCGGGACAGGGATTAACCGGGGAGCTGTTTTTT. Amino acids: CATSDNRPGQGLTGELFF.

The gene calls are TRBV20-1 and TRBJ2-7; 7 bases align to TRBD1. V shed 2 bases, J shed 1 base, and the junction held 8 bases outside the gene matches. Germline assignment: CDR1 DFQATT and CDR2 SNEGSKA (reference sequence). This CDR3 region has 15 residues. The CDR3 DNA is TGCAGTGCTAGAATGTGGGCAGGGGGATCCTACGAGCAGTACTTC. It translates to CSARMWAGGSYEQYF.

The V and J genes are TRBV29-1 and TRBJ1-1; D is unclear. Trimming stripped 7 bases from V and 0 bases from J, with 9 bases between. Germline loops: CDR1 SQVTM, CDR2 ANQGSEA. The CDR3 spans 12 residues. CDR3 nucleotides: TGCAGCGCTCATCAGCTGAACACTGAAGCTTTCTTT. This sequence encodes CSAHQLNTEAFF.

The V gene is TRBV6-1, the J gene TRBJ2-6; either TRBD1 or TRBD2 may supply D (5 bases each). Trimming shortened V by 2 bases and J by 1 base, and 27 bases separated the two germline ends. The CDR3 is 22 residues long. Germline-derived CDR1 and CDR2 are MNHNS and SASEGT. The CDR3 region has the DNA TGTGCCAGCAGTGAATTGTTGTTTACTAGGGGTTTGATTGCTTCTGGGGCCAACGTCCTGACTTTC. It is translated as CASSELLFTRGLIASGANVLTF.